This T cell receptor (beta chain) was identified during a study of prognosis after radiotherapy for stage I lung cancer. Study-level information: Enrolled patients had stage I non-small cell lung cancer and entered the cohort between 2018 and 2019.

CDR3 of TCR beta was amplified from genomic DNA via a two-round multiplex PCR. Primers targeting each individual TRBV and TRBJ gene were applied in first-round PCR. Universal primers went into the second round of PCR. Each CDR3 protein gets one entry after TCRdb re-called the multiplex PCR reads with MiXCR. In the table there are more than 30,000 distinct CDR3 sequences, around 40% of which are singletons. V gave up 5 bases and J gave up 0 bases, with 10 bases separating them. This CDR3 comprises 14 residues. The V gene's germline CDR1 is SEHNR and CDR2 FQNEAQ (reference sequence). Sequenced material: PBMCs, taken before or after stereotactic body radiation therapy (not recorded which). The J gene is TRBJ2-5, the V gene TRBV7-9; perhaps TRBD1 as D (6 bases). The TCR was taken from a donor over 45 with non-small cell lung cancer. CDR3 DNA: TGTGCCAGCAGCAGCCGGACAGACCAAGAGACCCAGTACTTC. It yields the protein CASSSRTDQETQYF.